One T cell receptor (beta chain) is described in this entry. Its specificity is not known. These data originate in a study of regulatory T cells in long-lasting Graves disease. Trimming cost V 6 bases and J 5 bases; bases outside gene matches: 33. This CDR3 has 22 amino acids. Germline values: CDR1 MNHNS, CDR2 SASEGT. Findings of the study overall: Persistent patients shared more public clonotypes (2,741) than new patients (more than 900).

CDR3-region Arm-PCR and iRepertoire HTBI primers produced the TCR beta libraries. TCRdb itself ran the multiplex PCR reads through MiXCR, one entry per CDR3 protein. The table records fewer than 650,000 distinct CDR3 sequences, 15% to 20% of them present only once. As for time point: newly diagnosed GD, antithyroid drugs for less than 3 months. There was RNA extracted from PBMCs, and the TCR library was made from it. A further study also used this sample, focusing on T cells in Graves' hyperthyroidism and ophthalmopathy.

V is TRBV6-1 and J is TRBJ2-5, with 7 nucleotides matching TRBD2. The source was peripheral blood mononuclear cells (PBMCs), collected at new diagnosis, from a patient treated with antithyroid drugs. The receptor was isolated from a man aged 18 to 30 with Graves disease. CDR3 nucleotide sequence: TGTGCCAGCAGCCCCATCTACCCCAGATCGCGGGAGATCTTAGTTCCGACGGAGACCCAGTACTTC. Amino acids: CASSPIYPRSREILVPTETQYF.